One and the same sample provided the 20 T cell receptor beta chains below, sequenced in a study of cytomegalovirus exposure and HLA in healthy donors. Repertoires were generated with immunoSEQ multiplex PCR, while TCRdb's copy carries only in-frame clones and drops some. The sample lists fewer than 95,000 clones, 94% occurring once. The sample comprised PBMCs. The receptors were gathered from a woman aged 18-30 years in good health and CMV-seronegative.

CDR3 loop: CASSTGQGGRTGELFF. DNA of the CDR3: TGTGCCAGCAGCACCGGACAGGGGGGTAGGACCGGGGAGCTGTTTTTT. The chain has TRBV9 and TRBJ2-2, with 10 bases that match TRBD1. V was pared by 4 bases and J by 5 bases, with 8 bases of the junction left unmatched. The CDR3 runs 16 residues. The germline gives CDR1 SGDLS, CDR2 YYNGEE.

The chain employs TRBV2 and TRBJ1-3; no definite D call. The CDR3 has 17 residues. V was trimmed by 5 bases and J by 4 bases, leaving 21 bases between them. Germline lookup yields CDR1 SNHLY and CDR2 FYNNEI. CDR3 residues: CASSLEGSVLKGNTIYF. The CDR3 bases are TGTGCCAGCAGTCTCGAGGGCAGCGTCTTGAAAGGAAACACCATATATTTT.

DNA of the CDR3: TGTGCCAGCAGCGCACAGATGAGCTCCTATAATTCACCCCTCCACTTT. Translation gives CASSAQMSSYNSPLHF. V and J are TRBV9 and TRBJ1-6; no clear D. Trimming pared 3 bases from V and 0 bases from J, leaving 10 bases between. CDR3 size: 16 residues. CDR1 and CDR2 (germline): SGDLS, YYNGEE.

The chain uses TRBV28 and TRBJ1-1; D not certain. V lost 5 bases to trimming and J lost 0 bases, with 7 bases between them. This CDR3 has 13 amino acids. Germline lookup yields CDR1 MDHEN and CDR2 SYDVKM. CDR3 in DNA: TGTGCCAGCAGTGGGCCGGTGAACACTGAAGCTTTCTTT. Protein: CASSGPVNTEAFF.

The CDR3 spells CASSTGRSGDSYEQYF. In DNA, the CDR3 is TGTGCCAGCAGCACAGGGCGGTCAGGGGATTCCTACGAGCAGTACTTC. V usage is TRBV7-9 and J usage is TRBJ2-7; the D gene is possibly TRBD1 (6 bases). This CDR3 is built from 16 residues. Deletions cut 5 bases from V and 1 base from J, with 18 bases between. Germline V gene lookup returns CDR1 SEHNR and CDR2 FQNEAQ (reference sequence).

This clone has just one count. The chain combines TRBV19 with TRBJ2-3; possible D gene TRBD2, 5 bases. The CDR3 totals 16 residues. The ends were cut back, 4 bases at V and 1 base at J, with 15 bases in the middle. Germline V gene data show CDR1 as LNHDA and CDR2 as SQIVND (reference sequence). The CDR3 sequence: CASSRRTPGRTDTQYF. In nucleotides, the CDR3 is TGTGCCAGTAGTAGACGGACTCCCGGACGCACAGATACGCAGTATTTT.

In this sample, this clone turned up a few times. The chain is built from TRBV5-1 and TRBJ2-5; D might be TRBD2 (7 bases). The V and J ends lost 0 bases and 2 bases respectively, with 11 bases between them. The CDR3 has 15 amino acids. Looked up from germline, CDR1 is SGHRS and CDR2 is YFSETQ. CDR3 bases: TGCGCCAGCAGCTTGGCCCGGGGGGCTCAAGAGACCCAGTACTTC. Protein sequence: CASSLARGAQETQYF.

The chain joins TRBV5-1 to TRBJ2-5, with 8 bases lining up with TRBD1. CDR3 length equals 16 residues. Germline V gene sequence: CDR1 SGHRS, CDR2 YFSETQ. Trimming took 3 bases from V and 1 from J; bases not matched to a gene: 8. The CDR3 loop is CASSYGQGKFQETQYF. The CDR3 DNA is TGCGCCAGCAGCTACGGACAGGGAAAATTCCAAGAGACCCAGTACTTC.

The chain employs TRBV18 and TRBJ2-7, with 9 bases aligning to TRBD1. V gave up 4 bases and J gave up 5 bases; unmatched junction bases: 9. CDR3 length equals 15 residues. The V gene's germline CDR1 is KGHSH and CDR2 LQKENI. The CDR3 sequence: CASSHSGQGSHEQYF. The DNA of the CDR3 is TGTGCCAGCTCACACTCTGGACAGGGGAGCCACGAGCAGTACTTC.

The V and J genes are TRBV18 and TRBJ1-1; D may be TRBD1 (6 bases). The V gene's germline CDR1 is KGHSH and CDR2 LQKENI. V was clipped by 9 bases and J by 2 bases, with 16 bases between them. The CDR3 is made up of 14 amino acids. Here the CDR3 reads CASCRDTLNTEAFF. CDR3 DNA sequence: TGTGCCAGTTGCCGGGACACTCTTAACACTGAAGCTTTCTTT.

The chain recombines TRBV7-8 with TRBJ2-5, with TRBD2 matching 9 bases. This CDR3 is 14 amino acids long. Germline CDR1 SGHVS, CDR2 FQNEAQ. J lost 5 bases, V lost 4 bases, and 5 bases had no gene match. The CDR3 spells CASSSTRGGETQYF. The DNA for the CDR3 is TGTGCCAGCAGCTCCACGCGGGGGGGCGAGACCCAGTACTTC.

J is TRBJ2-6 and V is TRBV5-1, with 7 bases aligning to TRBD1. The CDR3 runs to 18 residues. Per the germline V gene, CDR1 is SGHRS and CDR2 is YFSETQ. V lost 1 base and J lost 3; bases outside the gene matches: 10. The CDR3 nucleotides are TGCGCCAGCAGCTTGCTCGGGACAGCTTATTATGGGGCCAACGTCCTGACTTTC. Translating gives CASSLLGTAYYGANVLTF.

The chain uses TRBV6-5 and TRBJ1-2, with D perhaps TRBD1 (5 bases). The V end was cut by 0 bases, the J end by 4 bases, with 9 bases between. This CDR3 spans 14 amino acids. Germline V CDR1 and CDR2: MNHEY, SVGAGI. The CDR3 reads CASSYSGEVYGYTF. DNA for the CDR3: TGTGCCAGCAGTTACTCGGGGGAGGTCTATGGCTACACCTTC.

In nucleotides, the CDR3 is TGTGCCAGCAGCCCGACTAGTCAGAACAATTCACCCCTCCACTTT. Amino acids: CASSPTSQNNSPLHF. The chain couples TRBV7-3 to TRBJ1-6, with D unresolved. The V end lost 5 bases, the J end lost 7 bases, and 15 bases lay between the germline ends. This CDR3 spans 15 amino acids. In germline, CDR1 is SGHTA, CDR2 FQGTGA.

This clone showed up just once. J is TRBJ2-1 and V is TRBV6-5; 7 positions match TRBD1. This CDR3 spans 15 amino acids. V was clipped by 6 bases and J by 7 bases; unmatched bases: 12. CDR1 MNHEY and CDR2 SVGAGI come from the germline V gene. CDR3 in DNA: TGTGCCAGCAGCCAAGACAGGGTTTCAGAGAATGAGCAGTTCTTC. Its translation: CASSQDRVSENEQFF.

This chain uses TRBV14 with TRBJ2-7; D might be TRBD2 (6 bases). The CDR3 extends over 14 amino acids. V was pared by 1 base and J by 2 bases, with 9 bases between. CDR1 and CDR2 from the germline V gene are SGHDN and FVKESK. CDR3 DNA sequence: TGTGCCAGCAGCCAAGGACTAGGTCCCTACGAGCAGTACTTC. This translates into CASSQGLGPYEQYF.

This chain links TRBV27 with TRBJ2-7; 9 bases match TRBD2. The germline gives CDR1 MNHEY, CDR2 SMNVEV (reference sequence). CDR3 length: 15 residues. Losses at the gene ends were 4 bases for V and 3 bases for J; bases not matched to a gene: 7. The CDR3 spells CASSSRRGGVYEQYF. CDR3 DNA sequence: TGTGCCAGCAGTTCACGGCGGGGGGGTGTCTACGAGCAGTACTTC.

The chain combines TRBV19 with TRBJ2-3; D possibly corresponds to TRBD1 (5 bases). This CDR3 has 16 residues. V was shortened by 2 bases and J by 0 bases, with 12 bases between the two germline ends. Germline CDR1 is LNHDA and CDR2 is SQIVND (reference sequence). The DNA of the CDR3 is TGTGCCAGTAGTATACGACAGTCGGCTAGCACAGATACGCAGTATTTT. This sequence encodes CASSIRQSASTDTQYF. The full variable domain, rest sourced from reference TRBV19 and TRBJ2-3, is DGGITQSPKYLFRKEGQNVTLSCEQNLNHDAMYWYRQDPGQGLRLIYYSQIVNDFQKGDIAEGYSVSREKKESFPLTVTSAQKNPTAFYLCASSIRQSASTDTQYFGPGTRLTVL.

This clone was recorded only once. This chain joins TRBV30 and TRBJ2-5, with D possibly matching TRBD2 (5 bases). V dropped 2 bases and J dropped 7 bases, with 17 bases sitting between them. Germline V gene sequence: CDR1 GTSNPN, CDR2 SVGIG (reference sequence). The CDR3 spans 14 residues. CDR3 sequence (DNA): TGTGCCTGGAGTCCCGGGATCTCAAAGGCGACCCAGTACTTC. It encodes CAWSPGISKATQYF.

The chain couples TRBV30 to TRBJ1-2; D not resolved. CDR3 length: 9 amino acids. CDR1 GTSNPN and CDR2 SVGIG come from the germline V gene (reference sequence). This chain's CDR3 is CAPHDGYTF. CDR3 DNA: TGTGCTCCCCATGATGGCTACACCTTC.